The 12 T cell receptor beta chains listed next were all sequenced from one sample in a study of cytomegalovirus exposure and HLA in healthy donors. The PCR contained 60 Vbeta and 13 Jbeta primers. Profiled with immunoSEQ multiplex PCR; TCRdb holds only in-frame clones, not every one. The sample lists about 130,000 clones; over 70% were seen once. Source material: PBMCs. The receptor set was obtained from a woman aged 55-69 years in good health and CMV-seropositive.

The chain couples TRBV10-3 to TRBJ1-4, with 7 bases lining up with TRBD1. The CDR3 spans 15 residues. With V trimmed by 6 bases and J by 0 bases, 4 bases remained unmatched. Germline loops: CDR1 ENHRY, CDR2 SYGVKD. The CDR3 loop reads CAIRGTDATNEKLFF. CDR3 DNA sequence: TGTGCCATCAGGGGGACAGATGCAACTAATGAAAAACTGTTTTTT.

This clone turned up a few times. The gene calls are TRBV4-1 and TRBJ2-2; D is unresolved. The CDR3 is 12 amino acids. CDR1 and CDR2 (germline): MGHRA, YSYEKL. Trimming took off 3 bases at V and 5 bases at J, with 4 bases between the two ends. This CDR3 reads CASSHGTGELFF. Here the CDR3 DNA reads TGCGCCAGCAGCCACGGTACCGGGGAGCTGTTTTTT.

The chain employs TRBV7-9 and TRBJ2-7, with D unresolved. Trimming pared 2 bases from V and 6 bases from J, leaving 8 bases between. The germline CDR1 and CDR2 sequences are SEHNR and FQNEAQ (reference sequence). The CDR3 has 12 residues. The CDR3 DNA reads TGTGCCAGCAGCTTACTATTCCCCGAGCAGTACTTC. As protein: CASSLLFPEQYF.

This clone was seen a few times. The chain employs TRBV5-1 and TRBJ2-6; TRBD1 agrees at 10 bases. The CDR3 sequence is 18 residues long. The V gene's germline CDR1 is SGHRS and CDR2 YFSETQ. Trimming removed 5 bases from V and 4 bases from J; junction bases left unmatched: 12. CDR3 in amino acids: CASRTAGQGTQGANVLTF. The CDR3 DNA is TGCGCCAGCAGGACGGCGGGACAGGGGACGCAAGGGGCCAACGTCCTGACTTTC.

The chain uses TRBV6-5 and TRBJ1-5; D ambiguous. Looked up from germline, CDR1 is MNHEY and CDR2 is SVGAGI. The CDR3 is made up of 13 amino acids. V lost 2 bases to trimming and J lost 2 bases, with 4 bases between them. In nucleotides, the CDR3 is TGTGCCAGCAGTTACGCGGGCAATCAGCCCCAGCATTTT. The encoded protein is CASSYAGNQPQHF.

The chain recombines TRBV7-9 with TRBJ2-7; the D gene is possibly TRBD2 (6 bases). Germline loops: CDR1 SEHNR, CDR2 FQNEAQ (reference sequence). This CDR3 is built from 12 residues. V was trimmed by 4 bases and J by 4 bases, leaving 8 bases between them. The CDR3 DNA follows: TGTGCCAGCAGCTCGAGCGGGTACGAGCAGTACTTC. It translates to CASSSSGYEQYF.

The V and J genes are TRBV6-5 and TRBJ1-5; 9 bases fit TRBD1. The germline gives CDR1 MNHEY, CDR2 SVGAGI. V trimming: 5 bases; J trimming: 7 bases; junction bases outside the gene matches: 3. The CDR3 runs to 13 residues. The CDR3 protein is CASSRDRVQPQHF. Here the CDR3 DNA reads TGTGCCAGCAGTAGGGACAGGGTCCAGCCCCAGCATTTT.

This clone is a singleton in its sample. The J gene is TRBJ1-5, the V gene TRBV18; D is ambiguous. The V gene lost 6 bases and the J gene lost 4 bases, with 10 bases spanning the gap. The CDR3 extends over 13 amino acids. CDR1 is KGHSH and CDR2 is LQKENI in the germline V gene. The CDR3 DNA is TGTGCCAGCTCCTCGGGAGGGAATCAGCCCCAGCATTTT. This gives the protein CASSSGGNQPQHF.

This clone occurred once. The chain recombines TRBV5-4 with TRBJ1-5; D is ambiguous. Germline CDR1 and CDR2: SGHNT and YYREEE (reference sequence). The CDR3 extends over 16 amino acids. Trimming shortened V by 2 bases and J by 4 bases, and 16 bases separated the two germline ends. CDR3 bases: TGTGCCAGCAGCTTTGGTAACGGCGGAGGAAATCAGCCCCAGCATTTT. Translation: CASSFGNGGGNQPQHF.

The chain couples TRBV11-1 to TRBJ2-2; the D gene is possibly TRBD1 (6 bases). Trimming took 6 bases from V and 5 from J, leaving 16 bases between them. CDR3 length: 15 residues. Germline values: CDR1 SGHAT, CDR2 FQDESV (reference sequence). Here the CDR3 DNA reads TGTGCCAGCAGATCCGGGACACCTCGTACCGGGGAGCTGTTTTTT. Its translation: CASRSGTPRTGELFF.

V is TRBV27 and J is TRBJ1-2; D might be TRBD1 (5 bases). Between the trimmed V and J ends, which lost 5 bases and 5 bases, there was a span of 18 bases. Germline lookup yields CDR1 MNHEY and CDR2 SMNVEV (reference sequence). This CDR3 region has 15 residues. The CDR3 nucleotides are TGTGCCAGCAGTGGTTTCAAGGGGCAGGAATATGGCTACACCTTC. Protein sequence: CASSGFKGQEYGYTF.

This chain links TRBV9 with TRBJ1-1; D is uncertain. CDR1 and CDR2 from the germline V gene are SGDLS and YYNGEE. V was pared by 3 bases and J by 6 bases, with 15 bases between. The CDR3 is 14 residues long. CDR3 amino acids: CASSAPREGSEAFF. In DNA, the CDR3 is TGTGCCAGCAGCGCCCCTCGTGAGGGTTCTGAAGCTTTCTTT.